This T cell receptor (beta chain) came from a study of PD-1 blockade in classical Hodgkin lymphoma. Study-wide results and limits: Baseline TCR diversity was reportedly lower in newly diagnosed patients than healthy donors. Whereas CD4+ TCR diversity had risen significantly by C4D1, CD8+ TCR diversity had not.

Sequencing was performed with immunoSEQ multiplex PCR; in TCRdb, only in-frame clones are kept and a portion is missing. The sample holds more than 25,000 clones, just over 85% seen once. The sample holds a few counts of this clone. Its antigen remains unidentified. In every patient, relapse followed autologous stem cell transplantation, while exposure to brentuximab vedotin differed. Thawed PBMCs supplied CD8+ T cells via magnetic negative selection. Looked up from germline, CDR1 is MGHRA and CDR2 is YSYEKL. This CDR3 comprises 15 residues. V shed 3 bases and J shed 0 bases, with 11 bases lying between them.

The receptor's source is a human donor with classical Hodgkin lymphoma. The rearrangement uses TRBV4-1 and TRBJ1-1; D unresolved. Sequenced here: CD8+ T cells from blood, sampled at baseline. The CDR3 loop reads CASSHLHEMNTEAFF. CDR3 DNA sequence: TGCGCCAGCAGCCACCTACACGAAATGAACACTGAAGCTTTCTTT.